Shown below are 28 T cell receptor beta chains from a single sample sequenced in a study of OX40 agonist ivuxolimab in advanced cancers. The protocol was immunoSEQ multiplex PCR, while the TCRdb copy is restricted to in-frame clones and leaves out a portion. Here the sample spans approximately 61,000 clones, about 85% being singletons. Specimen: CD4+ or CD8+ T cells sorted from blood, collected in a trial of the OX40 agonist ivuxolimab. The receptors shown here come from an adult with an advanced solid tumor such as melanoma, head and neck, liver or kidney cancer.

This chain uses TRBV2 with TRBJ2-1; TRBD1 agrees at 8 bases. The V gene end was trimmed by 4 bases and the J gene end by 12 bases; junction bases not matched to a gene: 8. This CDR3 has 13 residues. CDR1 and CDR2 from the germline V gene are SNHLY and FYNNEI. This chain's CDR3 is CASSGTGQGRQFF. As DNA, the CDR3 is TGTGCCAGCAGTGGAACTGGACAGGGCAGGCAGTTCTTC. Variable domain in full (rest from reference TRBV2 and TRBJ2-1): EPEVTQTPSHQVTQMGQEVILRCVPISNHLYFYWYRQILGQKVEFLVSFYNNEISEKSEIFDDQFSVERPDGSNFTLKIRSTKLEDSAMYFCASSGTGQGRQFFGPGTRLTVL.

The chain carries TRBV2 and TRBJ2-2; weak D call: TRBD2 (5 bases). The CDR3 covers 15 residues. V was shortened by 8 bases and J by 4 bases, with 17 bases between the two germline ends. From germline, CDR1 is SNHLY and CDR2 FYNNEI. CDR3 coding DNA: TGTGCCAGCCGACCTCTCCGCGGGCGCACCGGGGAGCTGTTTTTT. Encoded protein: CASRPLRGRTGELFF.

J is TRBJ2-7 and V is TRBV7-7; TRBD2 matches 10 bases. There are 15 residues in the CDR3. The V gene's germline CDR1 is SSHAT and CDR2 FNYEAQ (reference sequence). The V segment lost 5 bases and the J segment 6 bases; nucleotides outside the gene matches: 10. The CDR3 DNA is TGTGCCAGCAGCCCATTAGCGGGAGGCCCTGGCGAGCAGTACTTC. It codes for CASSPLAGGPGEQYF.

J is TRBJ2-2 and V is TRBV2; TRBD2 aligns across 9 bases. The germline V gene has CDR1 SNHLY and CDR2 FYNNEI. The CDR3 length is 15 residues. V was clipped by 7 bases and J by 5 bases; unmatched bases: 8. The CDR3 DNA follows: TGTGCCAGCAAGAGAGCGGGGGGAATGACCGGGGAGCTGTTTTTT. Protein: CASKRAGGMTGELFF. Full variable domain (missing parts from reference TRBV2 and TRBJ2-2): EPEVTQTPSHQVTQMGQEVILRCVPISNHLYFYWYRQILGQKVEFLVSFYNNEISEKSEIFDDQFSVERPDGSNFTLKIRSTKLEDSAMYFCASKRAGGMTGELFFGEGSRLTVL.

The chain joins TRBV5-1 to TRBJ2-7; TRBD2 agrees at 11 bases. This CDR3 is built from 15 residues. After removal of 0 bases from V and 5 bases from J, the junction contained 4 bases not matched to a gene. The germline gives CDR1 SGHRS, CDR2 YFSETQ. The CDR3, as DNA: TGCGCCAGCAGCTTGGTAGCGGGAGGGCCCGACGAGCAGTACTTC. It encodes CASSLVAGGPDEQYF.

The chain uses TRBV7-9 and TRBJ1-4; a possible D gene is TRBD1 (6 bases). The CDR3 has 13 residues. V lost 2 bases to trimming and J lost 7 bases, with 8 bases between them. The V gene's germline CDR1 is SEHNR and CDR2 FQNEAQ (reference sequence). The CDR3: CASSLNRAEKLFF. CDR3 coding DNA: TGTGCCAGCAGCTTAAACAGGGCTGAAAAACTGTTTTTT.

This rearrangement joins TRBV2 to TRBJ2-7; TRBD1 matches at 7 bases. Per the germline V gene, CDR1 is SNHLY and CDR2 is FYNNEI. With 2 bases clipped from V and 2 bases from J, the junction kept 15 bases outside the gene matches. The CDR3 has 18 residues. This chain's CDR3 is CASSESTRGQDITYEQYF. In DNA form, the CDR3 reads TGTGCCAGCAGTGAATCTACCCGAGGACAGGATATTACCTACGAGCAGTACTTC.

The V gene is TRBV7-9, the J gene TRBJ1-5; D gene unclear. This CDR3 has 14 amino acids. Between the trimmed V and J ends, which lost 0 bases and 1 base, there was a span of 4 bases. The germline CDR1 and CDR2 sequences are SEHNR and FQNEAQ (reference sequence). The CDR3 DNA reads as TGTGCCAGCAGCTTAGCCACGAGCAATCAGCCCCAGCATTTT. This gives the protein CASSLATSNQPQHF.

The genes are TRBV29-1 and TRBJ1-1; D is unclear. V lost 1 base, J lost 2 bases, and 5 bases lay in between. The CDR3 sequence is 12 residues long. The germline V gene encodes CDR1 SQVTM and CDR2 ANQGSEA. The CDR3 coding sequence is TGCAGCGTTGAAGCGAGAAACACTGAAGCTTTCTTT. It is translated as CSVEARNTEAFF.

This chain links TRBV12-2 with TRBJ2-5; the listed D gene, TRBD1, was not tested against the DNA. TRBV12-2 is a known pseudogene. The length of the CDR3 is 16 residues. The CDR3 protein is CASRPVDMVDQETQYF. In DNA form, the CDR3 reads TGTGCAAGTCGACCCGTCGACATGGTAGACCAAGAGACCCAGTACTTC.

This chain links TRBV6-1 with TRBJ2-2; a weak D match, TRBD2 (5 bases). This CDR3 has 15 amino acids. Trimming shortened V by 7 bases and J by 7 bases, and 19 bases separated the two germline ends. Germline CDR1 is MNHNS and CDR2 is SASEGT. CDR3 amino acids: CASTPGSSGSGELFF. The DNA of the CDR3 is TGTGCCAGCACGCCAGGCTCCAGTGGGAGCGGGGAGCTGTTTTTT.

The chain has TRBV6-1 and TRBJ2-7, with no clear D. V was clipped by 4 bases and J by 7 bases, with 17 bases between them. The CDR3 consists of 14 residues. Germline loops: CDR1 MNHNS, CDR2 SASEGT. The chain's CDR3 is CASSGRTDTLEQYF. In nucleotides, the CDR3 is TGTGCCAGCAGTGGACGCACTGACACCCTTGAGCAGTACTTC.

The table lists this clone with a count of one. This chain uses TRBV28 with TRBJ1-2; the match to TRBD1 covers 10 bases. Germline V gene lookup returns CDR1 MDHEN and CDR2 SYDVKM. J gave up 4 bases and V 2 bases, and 7 bases lay outside the gene matches. The CDR3 is made up of 16 amino acids. The CDR3 sequence is CASSLGGQGRLYGYTF. Here the CDR3 DNA reads TGTGCCAGCAGTTTAGGGGGACAGGGGCGACTCTATGGCTACACCTTC.

This rearrangement joins TRBV5-6 to TRBJ2-1; 9 bases map to TRBD2. The V gene's germline CDR1 is SGHDT and CDR2 YYEEEE. The CDR3 sequence is 15 residues long. With V trimmed by 0 bases and J by 8 bases, 6 bases remained unmatched. This CDR3 is CASSLVGSGSYEQFF. The CDR3 nucleotides are TGTGCCAGCAGCTTGGTCGGTAGCGGGAGTTATGAGCAGTTCTTC.

This clone has a single count. This chain uses TRBV2 with TRBJ1-1, with TRBD1 identical over 7 bases. From germline, CDR1 is SNHLY and CDR2 FYNNEI. This CDR3 is built from 15 residues. The V gene end was trimmed by 4 bases and the J gene end by 1 base; junction bases not matched to a gene: 6. The CDR3 sequence: CASSGGGTANTEAFF. The CDR3 DNA reads TGTGCCAGCAGTGGGGGGGGGACAGCGAACACTGAAGCTTTCTTT.

The chain couples TRBV7-8 to TRBJ2-5; D is unresolved. The CDR3 has 11 residues. The V end was cut by 5 bases, the J end by 2 bases, with 3 bases between. Germline V gene lookup returns CDR1 SGHVS and CDR2 FQNEAQ. The CDR3 DNA reads TGTGCCAGCAGCCCTCAAGAGACCCAGTACTTC. Translating it yields CASSPQETQYF.

The rearrangement joins TRBV6-6 to TRBJ1-2; no firm D call. The CDR3 is made up of 13 amino acids. Trimming shortened V by 6 bases and J by 4 bases, and 12 bases separated the two germline ends. Germline-derived CDR1 and CDR2 are MNHNY and SVGAGI (reference sequence). The CDR3 region has the DNA TGTGCCAGCAGACCAGAGTTTACCTATGGCTACACCTTC. Its protein is CASRPEFTYGYTF.

The chain combines TRBV7-2 with TRBJ2-7; D is possibly TRBD1 (5 bases). The germline gives CDR1 SGHTA, CDR2 FQGNSA. The CDR3 totals 15 residues. Trimming stripped 0 bases from V and 3 bases from J, with 12 bases between. CDR3 sequence (DNA): TGTGCCAGCAGCTTAGCATCTGCAGGGAACTACGAGCAGTACTTC. Its translation is CASSLASAGNYEQYF.

The V gene is TRBV25-1, the J gene TRBJ1-1; no definite D call. Germline values: CDR1 MGHDK, CDR2 SYGVNS. Trimming took 6 bases from V and 6 from J, leaving 8 bases between them. This CDR3 has 11 residues. The CDR3 region is CASRRGSEAFF. The CDR3 DNA reads as TGTGCCAGCAGACGAGGATCTGAAGCTTTCTTT.

This clone was seen once. Written as DNA, the CDR3 is TGTGCCAGCTCACCACAAGTTGCTTTTGGGGGGCGAGGCTATGGCTACACCTTC. It encodes CASSPQVAFGGRGYGYTF. The chain is built from TRBV18 and TRBJ1-2; a weak D match, TRBD1 (6 bases). Trimming shortened V by 1 base and J by 4 bases, and 22 bases separated the two germline ends. The CDR3 length is 18 residues. Per the germline V gene, CDR1 is KGHSH and CDR2 is LQKENI.

This sequence joins TRBV4-3 and TRBJ1-2, with 8 bases identical to TRBD1. The CDR3 runs 14 residues. From germline, CDR1 is LGHNA and CDR2 YSLEER. V lost 0 bases and J lost 8; bases outside the gene matches: 5. The CDR3 DNA follows: TGCGCCAGCAGCCAAGAGACAGGGGATTACGGCTACACCTTC. This gives the protein CASSQETGDYGYTF.

This clone was picked up one time. The chain is built from TRBV6-5 and TRBJ2-1; 9 bases map to TRBD2. CDR1 and CDR2 from the germline V gene are MNHEY and SVGAGI. The V segment lost 6 bases and the J segment 7 bases; nucleotides outside the gene matches: 10. This CDR3 has 15 residues. The DNA for the CDR3 is TGTGCCAGCAGCCTAAGCGGGGGGAGAAATAATGAGCAGTTCTTC. Its translation: CASSLSGGRNNEQFF.

As DNA, the CDR3 is TGTGCCAGCAGCTTAATTGGACCCGGGGAGCTGTTTTTT. This sequence encodes CASSLIGPGELFF. The chain recombines TRBV7-9 with TRBJ2-2; D is ambiguous. The CDR3 contains 13 residues. Per germline, CDR1 SEHNR and CDR2 FQNEAQ (reference sequence). V lost 2 bases and J 6 bases, leaving 7 bases between the germline ends.

The J gene is TRBJ1-5, the V gene TRBV30, with D possibly being TRBD1 (6 bases). Trimming removed 3 bases at V and 0 bases at J, with 12 bases between. The CDR3 is 15 residues long. CDR1 is GTSNPN, CDR2 SVGIG, per germline (reference sequence). The CDR3 here is CAWSLQGGSNQPQHF. CDR3 nucleotides: TGTGCCTGGAGCCTACAGGGTGGTAGCAATCAGCCCCAGCATTTT.

V is TRBV9 and J is TRBJ2-2; D is perhaps TRBD2 (6 bases). Germline CDR1 reads SGDLS; CDR2 reads YYNGEE. Trimming pared 0 bases from V and 1 base from J, leaving 10 bases between. This CDR3 is built from 16 residues. The CDR3, as DNA: TGTGCCAGCAGCGTAGTTTCCGGGGGGAACACCGGGGAGCTGTTTTTT. This translates into CASSVVSGGNTGELFF.

This sequence joins TRBV5-6 and TRBJ2-3; no clear D. The germline V and J ends were trimmed by 4 bases and 3 bases, with 15 bases remaining between them. Germline CDR1 reads SGHDT; CDR2 reads YYEEEE. This CDR3 is built from 15 residues. The CDR3 reads CASSPGVRRTDTQYF. Here the CDR3 DNA reads TGTGCCAGCAGCCCCGGCGTTAGGAGAACAGATACGCAGTATTTT.

This CDR3 is CASSAGQSNTEAFF. CDR3 bases: TGCGCCAGCAGCGCGGGACAGTCGAACACTGAAGCTTTCTTT. The chain couples TRBV5-1 to TRBJ1-1; 7 nucleotides line up with TRBD1. CDR3 length: 14 residues. Germline V lookup: CDR1 SGHRS, CDR2 YFSETQ. The trim removed 4 bases at V and 1 base at J, leaving 4 bases unmatched.

The genes are TRBV5-4 and TRBJ1-1, with no clear D. Germline lookup yields CDR1 SGHNT and CDR2 YYREEE (reference sequence). The CDR3 totals 14 residues. V was trimmed by 2 bases and J by 2 bases, leaving 10 bases between them. The CDR3 reads CASSFRASNTEAFF. CDR3 DNA: TGTGCCAGCAGCTTCCGGGCCAGCAACACTGAAGCTTTCTTT.